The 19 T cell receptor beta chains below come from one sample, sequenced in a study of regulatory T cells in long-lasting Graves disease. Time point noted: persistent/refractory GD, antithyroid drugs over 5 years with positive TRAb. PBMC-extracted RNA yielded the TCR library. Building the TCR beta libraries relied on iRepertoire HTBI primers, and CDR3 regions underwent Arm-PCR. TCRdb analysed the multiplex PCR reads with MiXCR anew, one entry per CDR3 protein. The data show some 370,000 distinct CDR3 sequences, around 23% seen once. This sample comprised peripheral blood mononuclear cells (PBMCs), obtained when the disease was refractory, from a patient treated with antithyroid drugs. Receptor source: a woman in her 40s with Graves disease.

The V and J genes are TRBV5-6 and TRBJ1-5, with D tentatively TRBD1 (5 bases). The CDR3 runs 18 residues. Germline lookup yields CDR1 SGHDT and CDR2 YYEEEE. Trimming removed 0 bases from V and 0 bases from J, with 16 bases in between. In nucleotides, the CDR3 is TGTGCCAGCAGCTTGGGGCCAGGGCTTTTCTTTAGCAATCAGCCCCAGCATTTT. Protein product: CASSLGPGLFFSNQPQHF.

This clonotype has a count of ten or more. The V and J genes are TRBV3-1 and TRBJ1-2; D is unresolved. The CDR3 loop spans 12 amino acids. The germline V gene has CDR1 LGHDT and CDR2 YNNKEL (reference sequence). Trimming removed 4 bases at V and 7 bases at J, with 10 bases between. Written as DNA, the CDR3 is TGTGCCAGCAGCCCCCACATGGGTGGCTACACCTTC. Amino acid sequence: CASSPHMGGYTF.

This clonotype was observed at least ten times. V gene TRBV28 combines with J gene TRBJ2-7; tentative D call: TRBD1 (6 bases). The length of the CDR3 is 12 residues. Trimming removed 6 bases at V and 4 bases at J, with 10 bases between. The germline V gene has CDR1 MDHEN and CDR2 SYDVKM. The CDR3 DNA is TGTGCCAGCAGGCTACAGGGTTACGAGCAGTACTTC. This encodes CASRLQGYEQYF.

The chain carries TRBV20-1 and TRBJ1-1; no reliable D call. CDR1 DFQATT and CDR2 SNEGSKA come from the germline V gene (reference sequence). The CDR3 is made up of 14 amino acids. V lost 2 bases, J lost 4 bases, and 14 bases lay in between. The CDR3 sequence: CSARFRGAGTEAFF. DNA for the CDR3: TGCAGTGCTAGATTTCGGGGAGCAGGCACTGAAGCTTTCTTT.

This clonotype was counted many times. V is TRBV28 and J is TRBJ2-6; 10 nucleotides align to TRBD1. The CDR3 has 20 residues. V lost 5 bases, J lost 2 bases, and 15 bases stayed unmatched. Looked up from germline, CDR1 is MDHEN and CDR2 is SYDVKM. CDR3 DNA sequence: TGTGCCAGCAGTATAAACCCGCCGGGACAGGGGCCCCCTGGGGCCAACGTCCTGACTTTC. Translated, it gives CASSINPPGQGPPGANVLTF.

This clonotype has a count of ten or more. The CDR3 region has the DNA TGCAGCGTTGAAGATCCAGGGATCGTTCAAGAGACCCAGTACTTC. Amino acids: CSVEDPGIVQETQYF. The rearrangement joins TRBV29-1 to TRBJ2-5; possible D gene TRBD1, 5 bases. Germline V lookup: CDR1 SQVTM, CDR2 ANQGSEA. The CDR3 covers 15 residues. With 0 bases removed from V and 2 bases from J, the gap between germline ends came to 13 bases.

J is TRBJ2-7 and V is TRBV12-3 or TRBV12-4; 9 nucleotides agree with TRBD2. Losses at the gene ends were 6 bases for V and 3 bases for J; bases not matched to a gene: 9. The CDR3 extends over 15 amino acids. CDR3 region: CASSLTGTSFYEQYF. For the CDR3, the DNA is TGTGCCAGCAGCTTAACCGGGACTAGCTTCTACGAGCAGTACTTC.

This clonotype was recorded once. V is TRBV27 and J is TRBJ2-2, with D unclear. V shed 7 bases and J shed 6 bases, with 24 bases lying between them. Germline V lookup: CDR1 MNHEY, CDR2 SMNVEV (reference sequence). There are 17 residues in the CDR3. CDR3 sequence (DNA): TGTGCCAGCACACCCACGGCGTGGGTGCGGTTTCCCGGGGAGCTGTTTTTT. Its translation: CASTPTAWVRFPGELFF.

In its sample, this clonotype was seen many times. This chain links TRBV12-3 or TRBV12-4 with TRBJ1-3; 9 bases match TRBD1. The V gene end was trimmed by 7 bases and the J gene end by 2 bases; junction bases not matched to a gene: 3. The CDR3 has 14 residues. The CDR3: CASTRTGAGNTIYF. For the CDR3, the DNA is TGTGCCAGCACCCGGACAGGGGCTGGAAACACCATATATTTT.

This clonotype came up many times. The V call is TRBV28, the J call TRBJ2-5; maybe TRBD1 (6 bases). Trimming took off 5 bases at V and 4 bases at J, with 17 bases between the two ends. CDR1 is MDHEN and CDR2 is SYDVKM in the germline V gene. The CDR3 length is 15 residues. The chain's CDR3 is CASSPRPGVVETQYF. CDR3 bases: TGTGCCAGCAGTCCCCGACCAGGGGTAGTAGAGACCCAGTACTTC.

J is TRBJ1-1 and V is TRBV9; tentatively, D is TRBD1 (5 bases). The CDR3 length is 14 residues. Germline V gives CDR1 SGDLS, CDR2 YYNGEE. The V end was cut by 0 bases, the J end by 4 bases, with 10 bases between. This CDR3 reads CASSVGGEGTEAFF. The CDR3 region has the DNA TGTGCCAGCAGCGTAGGAGGGGAAGGCACTGAAGCTTTCTTT.

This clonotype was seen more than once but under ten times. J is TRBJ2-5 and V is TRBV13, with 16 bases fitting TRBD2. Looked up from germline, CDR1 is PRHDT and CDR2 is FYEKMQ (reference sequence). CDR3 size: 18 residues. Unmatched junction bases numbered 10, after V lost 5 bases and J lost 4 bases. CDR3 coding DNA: TGTGCCAGCAGCCTGGGACTAGCGGGAGGGTCGTGGCGAGAGACCCAGTACTTC. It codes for CASSLGLAGGSWRETQYF.

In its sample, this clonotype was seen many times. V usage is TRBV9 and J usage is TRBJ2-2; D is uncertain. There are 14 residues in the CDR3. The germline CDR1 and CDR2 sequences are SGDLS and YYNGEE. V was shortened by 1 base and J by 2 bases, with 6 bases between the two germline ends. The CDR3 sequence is CASSVNSNTGELFF. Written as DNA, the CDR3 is TGTGCCAGCAGCGTAAACAGCAACACCGGGGAGCTGTTTTTT.

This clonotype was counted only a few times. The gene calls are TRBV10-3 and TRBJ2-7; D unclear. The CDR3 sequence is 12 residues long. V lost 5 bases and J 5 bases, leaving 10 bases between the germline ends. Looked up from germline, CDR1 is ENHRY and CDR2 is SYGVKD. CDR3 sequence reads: CAISSLTDEQYF. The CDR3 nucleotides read TGTGCCATCAGTTCGTTAACCGACGAGCAGTACTTC.

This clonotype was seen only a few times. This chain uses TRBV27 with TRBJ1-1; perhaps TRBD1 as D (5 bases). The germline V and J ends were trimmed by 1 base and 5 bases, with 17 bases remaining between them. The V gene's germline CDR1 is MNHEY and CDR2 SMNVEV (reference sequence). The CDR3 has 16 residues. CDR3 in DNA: TGTGCCAGCAGTTTATTCTTTCGGGAGGGGAGGACTGAAGCTTTCTTT. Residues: CASSLFFREGRTEAFF.

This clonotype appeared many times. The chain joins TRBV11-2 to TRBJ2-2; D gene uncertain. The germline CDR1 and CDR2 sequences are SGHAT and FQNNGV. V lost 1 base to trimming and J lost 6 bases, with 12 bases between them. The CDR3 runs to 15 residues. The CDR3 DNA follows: TGTGCCAGCAGCTTAGGATGGACGAAGGCCGGGGAGCTGTTTTTT. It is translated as CASSLGWTKAGELFF.

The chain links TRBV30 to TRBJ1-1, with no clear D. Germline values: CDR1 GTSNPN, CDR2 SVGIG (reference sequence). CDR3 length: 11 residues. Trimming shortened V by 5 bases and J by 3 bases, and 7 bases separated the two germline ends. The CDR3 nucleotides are TGTGCCTGGGATTTAGACACTGAAGCTTTCTTT. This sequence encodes CAWDLDTEAFF.

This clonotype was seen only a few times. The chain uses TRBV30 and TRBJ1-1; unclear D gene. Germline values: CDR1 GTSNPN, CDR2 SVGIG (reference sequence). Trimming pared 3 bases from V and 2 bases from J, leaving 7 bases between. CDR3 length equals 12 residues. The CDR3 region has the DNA TGTGCCTGGAGGGACTTTAACACTGAAGCTTTCTTT. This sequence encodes CAWRDFNTEAFF.

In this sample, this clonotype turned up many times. CDR3 coding DNA: TGTGCCAGCAGCCAAGAATGGAGTGGCGGCAAAGAGACCCAGTACTTC. This encodes CASSQEWSGGKETQYF. V is TRBV14 and J is TRBJ2-5; D is ambiguous. The CDR3 totals 16 residues. Trimming shortened V by 0 bases and J by 3 bases, and 14 bases separated the two germline ends. The germline CDR1 and CDR2 sequences are SGHDN and FVKESK.